This TCR beta chain emerged from a study of breast tumors, draining lymph nodes, adjacent tissues (dated by TCRdb to about 2016). Looking at the study overall: The study compared TCR beta repertoires across tumor, adjacent nontumor tissue and axillary lymph nodes from breast cancer patients. The study aimed to assess the relationships and possible T-cell exchange between tumor, surrounding tissue and draining lymph node repertoires in human breast cancer. The investigation overall reported the following: Tumor T-cell repertoires showed less diversity than lymph node repertoires and more diversity than nontumor tissue repertoires, and tumor T-cell repertoires showed preferential V and J gene usage. The data were considered consistent with the idea that most tumor T cells come from the lymph node and then expand in tumor tissue. The conclusion that tumor T cells originate in lymph nodes was presented as consistent with a hypothesis rather than as directly demonstrated. Tumor and nontumor tissue repertoires were significantly more similar in luminal-like than in basal-like breast cancer.

CDR1 and CDR2, looked up from the germline V gene, are SGHTA and FQGTGA. Taken from cysteine to phenylalanine, the CDR3 has 15 residues. The DNA shown is the 45-base CDR3, in frame from base 1. For this chain, trimming is 6 bases at the V end and 9 bases at the J end, and the number of junction bases without a gene match is 12. TCRdb names Illumina HiSeq 2000 as the instrument used. TCR beta chain libraries were generated by multiplex PCR amplification. High-throughput sequencing was used to analyze the amplified TCR beta chain products. Using fastp at Q25 and MiXCR, TCRdb reprocessed the public reads and kept productive beta chains. All rows with the same CDR3 protein become a single entry with the most common DNA and genes. The sample yields approximately 250,000 distinct CDR3 sequences; under 40% were counted once. Of the sample, over 3.5% falls within the top ten clones. Ten or more counts support this clonotype. This clone's antigen is unknown. There are no base qualities to consult, and no much larger clone falls within one base.

Lymph node samples were obtained from the axillary draining lymph nodes of breast cancer patients. The source material was axillary lymph node tissue. This clonotype was obtained from a female donor with breast cancer. Some clones in this sample may be carry-over from other donors' samples. The chain uses TRBV7-3 and TRBJ2-1, with 9 bases matching TRBD1. The base sequence is TGTGCCAGCAGTTTTTTTGGGGGGACAGGGAGTGAGCAGTTCTTC. The encoded protein is CASSFFGGTGSEQFF.